The T cell receptor (beta chain) described here comes from a study of response to subunit inactivated influenza vaccine. TCRdb ran MiXCR on the RT-PCR reads and lists one entry per CDR3 protein. This table holds about 540,000 distinct CDR3 sequences, approximately 24% found once. The ends were cut back, 5 bases at V and 4 bases at J, with 6 bases in the middle. The CDR3 spans 13 residues. The germline gives CDR1 SGHTA, CDR2 FQGNSA. These data were also filed under a second study, of T cells expressing NK-cell markers. Turning to that study: UMIs accompanied the 5'RACE template switching by which TCR beta cDNA was made. Seven donors tested HCMV-seropositive and one tested seronegative among the eight sequenced. Four donors likewise had their CD3+CD56-NKG2C+ fraction led by these clonotypes.

The J gene is TRBJ2-6, the V gene TRBV7-2; D ambiguous. Here the sequenced sample was CD4+ T cells sorted from PBMCs, taken approximately 12 days after vaccination. The receptor was derived from a man aged 45-65 years who received an inactivated influenza vaccine. The CDR3 DNA sequence: TGTGCCAGCAGCATCCTAGGGGCCAACGTCCTGACTTTC. It codes for CASSILGANVLTF.